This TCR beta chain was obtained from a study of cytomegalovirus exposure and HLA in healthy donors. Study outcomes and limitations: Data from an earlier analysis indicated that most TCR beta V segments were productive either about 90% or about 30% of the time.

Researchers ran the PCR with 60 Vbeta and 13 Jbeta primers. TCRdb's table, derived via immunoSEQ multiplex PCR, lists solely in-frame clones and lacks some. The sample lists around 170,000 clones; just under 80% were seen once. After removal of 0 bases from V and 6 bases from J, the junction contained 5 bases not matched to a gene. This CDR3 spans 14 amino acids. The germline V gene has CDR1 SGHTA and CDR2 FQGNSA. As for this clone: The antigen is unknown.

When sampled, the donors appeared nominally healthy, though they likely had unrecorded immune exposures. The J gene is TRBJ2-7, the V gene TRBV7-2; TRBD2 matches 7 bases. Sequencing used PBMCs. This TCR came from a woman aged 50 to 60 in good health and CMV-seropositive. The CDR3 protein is CASSLAGSGAEQYF. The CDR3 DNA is TGTGCCAGCAGCTTAGCCGGGAGCGGGGCCGAGCAGTACTTC. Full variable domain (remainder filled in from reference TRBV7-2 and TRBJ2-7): GAGVSQSPSNKVTEKGKDVELRCDPISGHTALYWYRQSLGQGLEFLIYFQGNSAPDKSGLPSDRFSAERTGGSVSTLTIQRTQQEDSAVYLCASSLAGSGAEQYFGPGTRLTVT.